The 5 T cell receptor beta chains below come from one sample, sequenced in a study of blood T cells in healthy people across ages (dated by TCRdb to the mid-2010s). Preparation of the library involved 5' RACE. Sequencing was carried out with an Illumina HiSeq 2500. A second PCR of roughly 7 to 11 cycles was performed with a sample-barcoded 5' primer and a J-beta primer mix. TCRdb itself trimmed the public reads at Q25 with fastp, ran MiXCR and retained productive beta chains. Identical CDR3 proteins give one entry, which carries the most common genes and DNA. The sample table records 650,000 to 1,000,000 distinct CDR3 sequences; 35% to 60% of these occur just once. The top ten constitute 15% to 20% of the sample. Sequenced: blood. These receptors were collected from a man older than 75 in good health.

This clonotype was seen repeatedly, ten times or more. CDR3 loop: CASSIRRVGHEQYF. The CDR3 region has the DNA TGTGCCAGCAGCATACGACGGGTGGGGCACGAGCAGTACTTC. The rearrangement uses TRBV11-3 and TRBJ2-7, with a possible D match to TRBD1 (5 bases). V was clipped by 5 bases and J by 5 bases, with 16 bases between them. The CDR3 has 14 amino acids. Germline CDR1 and CDR2: SGHNT and YENEEA.

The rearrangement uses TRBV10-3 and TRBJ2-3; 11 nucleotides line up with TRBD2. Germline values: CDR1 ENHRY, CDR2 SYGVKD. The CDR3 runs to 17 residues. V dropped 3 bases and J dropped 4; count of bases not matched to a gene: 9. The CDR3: CAISDGTSGQRPDTQYF. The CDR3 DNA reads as TGTGCCATCAGTGACGGGACTAGCGGCCAACGACCAGATACGCAGTATTTT.

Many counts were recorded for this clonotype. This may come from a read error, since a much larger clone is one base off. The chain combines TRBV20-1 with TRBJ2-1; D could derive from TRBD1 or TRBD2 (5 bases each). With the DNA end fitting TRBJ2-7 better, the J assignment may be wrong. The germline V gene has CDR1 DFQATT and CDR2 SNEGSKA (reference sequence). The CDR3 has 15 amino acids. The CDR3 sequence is CSAMYRRGLYNEQYF. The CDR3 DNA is TGCAGTGCCATGTATCGACGGGGCCTCTACAATGAGCAGTACTTC.

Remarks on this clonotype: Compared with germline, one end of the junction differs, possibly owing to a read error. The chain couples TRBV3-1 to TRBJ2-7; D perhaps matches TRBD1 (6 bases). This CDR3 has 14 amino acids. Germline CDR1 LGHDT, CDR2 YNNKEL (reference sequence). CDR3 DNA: TGTGCCGGCAGCCAACTAAGGGGGAGTTACGAGCAGTACTTC. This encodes CAGSQLRGSYEQYF.

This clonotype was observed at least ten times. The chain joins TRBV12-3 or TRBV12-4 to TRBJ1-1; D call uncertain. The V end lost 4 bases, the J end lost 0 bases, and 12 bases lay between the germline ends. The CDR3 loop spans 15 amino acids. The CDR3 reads CASSSTGRLNTEAFF. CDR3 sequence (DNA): TGTGCCAGCAGTTCTACGGGCCGGCTGAACACTGAAGCTTTCTTT.